This TCR beta chain emerged from a study of T cells in Graves' hyperthyroidism and ophthalmopathy. Across the whole study: Peripheral blood sampling occurred at initial diagnosis, before any treatment.

Germline assignment: CDR1 SGHAT and CDR2 FQNNGV. The CDR3 totals 14 residues. The germline V and J ends were trimmed by 6 bases and 7 bases, with 16 bases remaining between them. This clonotype was recorded many times. The source material, RNA transcripts, was used to amplify TCR beta CDR3 regions. During a first-round RT-PCR of the TCR CDR3, the HTBI primer set was used. TCRdb re-called the multiplex PCR reads through MiXCR, storing one row per CDR3 protein. The sample carries about 160,000 distinct CDR3 sequences, about 9% recorded once. Before ophthalmopathy appeared, progressors gave blood at initial hyperthyroidism diagnosis.

The J gene is TRBJ2-1, the V gene TRBV11-2, with a possible D match to TRBD1 (7 bases). This clonotype was obtained from a woman in her late teens or twenties with Graves' hyperthyroidism that later progressed to Graves' ophthalmopathy. Sequenced: blood. The CDR3 coding sequence is TGTGCCAGCAGACCCCTACAGGGGAGGAATGAGCAGTTCTTC. As protein: CASRPLQGRNEQFF.